The 27 T cell receptor beta chains below all came from one sample that was sequenced in a study of T cell repertoires in cytomegalovirus infection. TCRdb fed the reads into MiXCR, producing one record per CDR3 protein. The sample yields hundreds of thousands of distinct CDR3 sequences, about 11% seen once. Sequencing input: PBMCs. The receptors were sampled from a human donor in good health (CMV status not recorded). Some clones in this sample may be carry-over from other donors' samples.

The V call is TRBV7-3, the J call TRBJ2-7, with 9 positions matching TRBD2. In germline, CDR1 is SGHTA, CDR2 FQGTGA. This CDR3 is built from 15 residues. The V segment lost 1 base and the J segment 5 bases; nucleotides outside the gene matches: 6. The CDR3 loop reads CASSLKAGGPHEQYF. The DNA for the CDR3 is TGTGCCAGCAGCTTAAAAGCGGGAGGCCCCCACGAGCAGTACTTC.

This clonotype was found many times. The gene calls are TRBV7-2 and TRBJ2-2; D is unresolved. Trimming removed 1 base at V and 5 bases at J, with 5 bases between. This CDR3 has 13 residues. Germline lookup yields CDR1 SGHTA and CDR2 FQGNSA. The CDR3 loop reads CASSLVRTGELFF. Here the CDR3 DNA reads TGTGCCAGCAGCTTAGTAAGGACCGGGGAGCTGTTTTTT.

This clonotype was found many times. This sequence joins TRBV19 and TRBJ1-5, with 9 nucleotides matching TRBD1. The germline gives CDR1 LNHDA, CDR2 SQIVND (reference sequence). The CDR3 has 16 residues. After removal of 5 bases from V and 0 bases from J, the junction contained 5 bases not matched to a gene. In nucleotides, the CDR3 is TGTGCCAGTAGTCGCCGGGACAGGGATAGCAATCAGCCCCAGCATTTT. It translates to CASSRRDRDSNQPQHF.

This clonotype showed up many times. The chain carries TRBV7-9 and TRBJ2-1, with TRBD2 identical over 15 bases. Germline V lookup: CDR1 SEHNR, CDR2 FQNEAQ (reference sequence). The CDR3 totals 18 residues. Germline trimming cut 1 base from V and 5 bases from J; bases unmatched to any gene: 6. The CDR3 reads CASSLDPGLAGGDNEQFF. CDR3 in DNA: TGTGCCAGCAGCTTAGATCCCGGACTAGCGGGGGGGGACAATGAGCAGTTCTTC.

This clonotype was seen ten or more times. This chain links TRBV6-5 with TRBJ2-7; 7 bases map to TRBD1. The germline V gene encodes CDR1 MNHEY and CDR2 SVGAGI. The trim removed 3 bases at V and 2 bases at J, leaving 4 bases unmatched. The CDR3 has 14 residues. DNA for the CDR3: TGTGCCAGCAGTTATCGCCAGGGGGCCTACGAGCAGTACTTC. As protein: CASSYRQGAYEQYF.

The chain employs TRBV19 and TRBJ2-7; the D gene is possibly TRBD2 (6 bases). The CDR3 runs to 16 residues. V lost 5 bases, J lost 1 base, and 18 bases lay in between. Germline lookup yields CDR1 LNHDA and CDR2 SQIVND (reference sequence). The CDR3 DNA follows: TGTGCCAGTAGTCCCAACCGGGGACTCGAATCCTACGAGCAGTACTTC. This gives the protein CASSPNRGLESYEQYF.

This clonotype was seen many times. The genes are TRBV19 and TRBJ2-3; 11 bases align to TRBD1. With 6 bases clipped from V and 4 bases from J, the junction kept 6 bases outside the gene matches. The CDR3 has 15 amino acids. From germline, CDR1 is LNHDA and CDR2 SQIVND (reference sequence). The CDR3 bases are TGTGCCAGTAGGGAAGGACAGGGGGCGTCAGATACGCAGTATTTT. It encodes CASREGQGASDTQYF.

This clonotype was counted between two and nine times. The chain joins TRBV20-1 to TRBJ1-5, with D perhaps matching TRBD1 (5 bases). V lost 0 bases and J lost 4, with 10 bases in between. This CDR3 comprises 14 residues. The germline V gene has CDR1 DFQATT and CDR2 SNEGSKA (reference sequence). CDR3 bases: TGCAGTGCTAGAGATAAAAGGGGAAATCAGCCCCAGCATTTT. Translated, it gives CSARDKRGNQPQHF.

The CDR3 is CASSPTRRETQYF. The CDR3 nucleotides are TGTGCCAGCAGTCCCACAAGAAGAGAGACCCAGTACTTC. The gene calls are TRBV27 and TRBJ2-5; D is undetermined. The germline CDR1 and CDR2 sequences are MNHEY and SMNVEV (reference sequence). V was clipped by 5 bases and J by 4 bases, with 11 bases between them. This CDR3 has 13 residues.

This clonotype was seen at least ten times. The chain joins TRBV20-1 to TRBJ1-2; 9 nucleotides agree with TRBD1. V lost 5 bases to trimming and J lost 8 bases; unmatched junction nucleotides: 9. Germline CDR1 and CDR2: DFQATT and SNEGSKA (reference sequence). The CDR3 has 13 amino acids. In DNA, the CDR3 is TGCAGTGCTCCGGGAAGGGACAGGGACGGCTACACCTTC. It yields the protein CSAPGRDRDGYTF.

This clonotype was recorded at least ten times. V is TRBV5-1 and J is TRBJ2-7, with D possibly TRBD2 on 5 matching bases. CDR1 is SGHRS, CDR2 YFSETQ, per germline. V was trimmed by 4 bases and J by 2 bases, leaving 13 bases between them. This CDR3 has 14 residues. This CDR3 reads CASSPGLQTYEQYF. CDR3 DNA: TGCGCCAGCAGCCCCGGACTCCAAACCTACGAGCAGTACTTC.

This clonotype has ten or more counts. The chain has TRBV28 and TRBJ2-1; 7 bases align to TRBD2. The ends lost 7 bases at V and 6 bases at J; junction bases unmatched: 12. This CDR3 region has 15 residues. Per the germline V gene, CDR1 is MDHEN and CDR2 is SYDVKM. The chain's CDR3 is CASMASGKIGNEQFF. The CDR3 DNA follows: TGTGCCAGCATGGCCAGCGGGAAAATTGGCAATGAGCAGTTCTTC.

This clonotype showed up many times. This chain joins TRBV7-8 and TRBJ2-7; TRBD2 matches 13 bases. Germline lookup yields CDR1 SGHVS and CDR2 FQNEAQ. The CDR3 is 15 residues long. The V segment lost 0 bases and the J segment 7 bases; nucleotides outside the gene matches: 3. The CDR3 DNA is TGTGCCAGCAGCTTAGCCCCGGGACTAGCGGGAGAGCAGTACTTC. This gives the protein CASSLAPGLAGEQYF.

This clonotype was picked up many times. This chain links TRBV12-3 or TRBV12-4 with TRBJ1-2; 7 bases are a match to TRBD1. J lost 12 bases, V lost 1 base, and 5 bases had no gene match. This CDR3 is built from 12 residues. As DNA, the CDR3 is TGTGCCAGCAGTTTAGTGACAGGGAGAGACACCTTC. Amino acids: CASSLVTGRDTF.

The gene calls are TRBV2 and TRBJ2-7; possible D gene TRBD2, 7 bases. Germline V gene data show CDR1 as SNHLY and CDR2 as FYNNEI. V was trimmed by 5 bases and J by 1 base, leaving 12 bases between them. This CDR3 has 14 amino acids. CDR3 sequence reads: CASSKQGGSYEQYF. For the CDR3, the DNA is TGTGCCAGCAGTAAACAGGGAGGGTCCTACGAGCAGTACTTC.

This clonotype showed up many times. The genes are TRBV20-1 and TRBJ1-2, with 11 bases identical to TRBD1. This CDR3 region has 16 residues. V shed 1 base, J shed 7 bases, and the junction held 11 bases outside the gene matches. CDR1 and CDR2 from the germline V gene are DFQATT and SNEGSKA (reference sequence). CDR3 sequence (DNA): TGCAGTGCTAGAGCCCCCACTGGACAGGGGGCGGGTGGCTACACCTTC. This gives the protein CSARAPTGQGAGGYTF.

This clonotype was seen ten or more times. The chain recombines TRBV7-9 with TRBJ1-2; 10 positions agree with TRBD1. The CDR3 runs to 16 residues. Losses at the gene ends were 4 bases for V and 4 bases for J; bases not matched to a gene: 9. Germline CDR1 is SEHNR and CDR2 is FQNEAQ (reference sequence). CDR3 protein: CASSSPGTGDPYGYTF. The CDR3, as DNA: TGTGCCAGCAGCTCCCCCGGGACAGGGGATCCCTATGGCTACACCTTC.

In this sample, this clonotype turned up many times. The J gene is TRBJ2-3, the V gene TRBV12-3 or TRBV12-4, with D perhaps being TRBD1 or TRBD2 (6 bases each). The V and J ends lost 7 bases and 5 bases respectively, with 13 bases between them. This CDR3 region has 13 residues. The CDR3 DNA is TGTGCCAGCACTCCCGGGGGCGGAGATACGCAGTATTTT. Translated, it gives CASTPGGGDTQYF.

The CDR3 DNA follows: TGTGCCAGCAGCCAAGTTGGAGTTATGGACACTGAAGCTTTCTTT. It is translated as CASSQVGVMDTEAFF. V and J are TRBV3-1 and TRBJ1-1; no reliable D call. The CDR3 consists of 15 residues. V lost 1 base and J lost 3, with 12 bases in between. CDR1 and CDR2 (germline): LGHDT, YNNKEL (reference sequence).

This clonotype has at least ten counts. This chain uses TRBV7-9 with TRBJ2-1; D is undetermined. Per the germline V gene, CDR1 is SEHNR and CDR2 is FQNEAQ (reference sequence). The CDR3 totals 11 residues. Trimming stripped 2 bases from V and 10 bases from J, with 6 bases between. The CDR3 nucleotides are TGTGCCAGCAGCTTATCATACGAGCAGTTCTTC. Translated: CASSLSYEQFF. Using reference TRBV7-9 and TRBJ2-1 for the parts outside the CDR3, the full variable domain is DTGVSQNPRHKITKRGQNVTFRCDPISEHNRLYWYRQTLGQGPEFLTYFQNEAQLEKSRLLSDRFSAERPKGSFSTLEIQRTEQGDSAMYLCASSLSYEQFFGPGTRLTVL.

This sequence joins TRBV2 and TRBJ1-2; D ambiguous. V was shortened by 8 bases and J by 4 bases, with 11 bases between the two germline ends. The germline V gene has CDR1 SNHLY and CDR2 FYNNEI. There are 12 residues in the CDR3. The CDR3 DNA follows: TGTGCCAGCGGCGGCGAGAGCTATGGCTACACCTTC. Encoded protein: CASGGESYGYTF.

This clonotype occurred many times. This sequence joins TRBV7-6 and TRBJ1-1, with 7 bases identical to TRBD1. Per germline, CDR1 SGHVS and CDR2 FNYEAQ. The trim removed 5 bases at V and 7 bases at J, leaving 4 bases unmatched. The CDR3 consists of 12 residues. The CDR3 loop is CASSDRQGEAFF. The CDR3 DNA follows: TGTGCCAGCAGCGATAGACAGGGTGAAGCTTTCTTT.

This clonotype was recorded many times. V and J are TRBV10-3 and TRBJ1-2, with 7 bases matching TRBD1. Germline CDR1 is ENHRY and CDR2 is SYGVKD. With 3 bases clipped from V and 8 bases from J, the junction kept 9 bases outside the gene matches. The CDR3 consists of 14 residues. CDR3 residues: CAISDEKGAGGYTF. The CDR3, as DNA: TGTGCCATCAGTGACGAAAAGGGGGCTGGGGGCTACACCTTC.

This clonotype showed up just a few times. The rearrangement joins TRBV20-1 to TRBJ1-2; TRBD1 is a possible D gene (6 bases). This CDR3 comprises 13 residues. Between the trimmed V and J ends, which lost 6 bases and 5 bases, there was a span of 16 bases. CDR1 is DFQATT and CDR2 is SNEGSKA in the germline V gene (reference sequence). CDR3 DNA sequence: TGCAGTGCGTGGACAGCGGGACTTTATGGCTACACCTTC. Protein sequence: CSAWTAGLYGYTF.

This rearrangement joins TRBV28 to TRBJ2-2, with D possibly TRBD2 on 6 matching bases. Trimming left V 3 bases short and J 0 bases short, with 11 bases between. This CDR3 has 16 residues. Germline V gene lookup returns CDR1 MDHEN and CDR2 SYDVKM. The CDR3 region has the DNA TGTGCCAGCAGTTTCTGGAGGGGCGCGAACACCGGGGAGCTGTTTTTT. Translated, it gives CASSFWRGANTGELFF. The variable domain in full, with the rest retrieved from reference TRBV28 and TRBJ2-2, is DVKVTQSSRYLVKRTGEKVFLECVQDMDHENMFWYRQDPGLGLRLIYFSYDVKMKEKGDIPEGYSVSREKKERFSLILESASTNQTSMYLCASSFWRGANTGELFFGEGSRLTVL.

This clonotype was found a few times. The rearrangement joins TRBV6-6 to TRBJ2-6; 7 bases match TRBD1. CDR1 MNHNY and CDR2 SVGAGI come from the germline V gene (reference sequence). V shed 10 bases and J 0 bases; nucleotides not matched to a gene: 9. The CDR3 length is 16 residues. Written as DNA, the CDR3 is TGTGCCACCCGAGACAGGGCAGGCTCTGGGGCCAACGTCCTGACTTTC. It yields the protein CATRDRAGSGANVLTF.

This clonotype was seen a few times. J is TRBJ2-7 and V is TRBV5-6; unclear D gene. The V gene lost 4 bases and the J gene lost 3 bases, with 14 bases spanning the gap. CDR3 length: 14 residues. The germline gives CDR1 SGHDT, CDR2 YYEEEE. DNA of the CDR3: TGTGCCAGCAGCGTTGGACCCGGCCTCTACGAGCAGTACTTC. Protein product: CASSVGPGLYEQYF.